Following are 21 T cell receptor beta chains from one sample sequenced in a study of T cells in Graves' hyperthyroidism and ophthalmopathy. RNA transcripts were the template for amplifying TCR beta CDR3 regions. RT-PCR in the first round (using the HTBI primer set) targeted the TCR CDR3. TCRdb itself ran the multiplex PCR reads through MiXCR, one entry per CDR3 protein. The repertoire consists of over 350,000 distinct CDR3 sequences, with approximately 18% occurring once and the leading ten covering 35% to 45%. The specimen was blood. The receptors were sampled from a man aged 18 to 29 with Graves' ophthalmopathy.

This chain links TRBV5-6 with TRBJ1-2, with D unresolved. The CDR3 consists of 15 residues. Trimming removed 0 bases from V and 5 bases from J, with 14 bases in between. CDR1 SGHDT and CDR2 YYEEEE come from the germline V gene. CDR3 region: CASSLEWGLGYGYTF. CDR3 DNA: TGTGCCAGCAGCTTGGAATGGGGTTTAGGGTATGGCTACACCTTC. The full variable domain, rest sourced from reference TRBV5-6 and TRBJ1-2, is DAGVTQSPTHLIKTRGQQVTLRCSPKSGHDTVSWYQQALGQGPQFIFQYYEEEERQRGNFPDRFSGHQFPNYSSELNVNALLLGDSALYLCASSLEWGLGYGYTFGSGTRLTVV.

This clonotype has ten or more counts. The chain couples TRBV5-5 to TRBJ1-2, with 7 bases fitting TRBD1. V gave up 6 bases and J gave up 4 bases; unmatched junction bases: 6. This CDR3 contains 13 residues. CDR1 and CDR2 from the germline V gene are SGHKS and YYEKEE (reference sequence). The CDR3 DNA is TGTGCCAGCACCCCAGGGACAGCCTATGGCTACACCTTC. It translates to CASTPGTAYGYTF.

The V and J genes are TRBV3-1 and TRBJ2-7; D gene unclear. CDR1 and CDR2 (germline): LGHDT, YNNKEL (reference sequence). CDR3 size: 12 residues. With 0 bases removed from V and 5 bases from J, the gap between germline ends came to 5 bases. The DNA for the CDR3 is TGTGCCAGCAGCCAAGAACATCACGAGCAGTACTTC. Amino acid sequence: CASSQEHHEQYF.

There are many counts of this clonotype. The chain combines TRBV7-9 with TRBJ2-7, with D perhaps matching TRBD1 (5 bases). The germline V gene encodes CDR1 SEHNR and CDR2 FQNEAQ (reference sequence). Trimming removed 1 base from V and 0 bases from J, with 13 bases in between. CDR3 length: 16 residues. Here the CDR3 reads CASSLGQTVSSYEQYF. CDR3 DNA sequence: TGTGCCAGCAGCTTAGGACAGACTGTGAGCTCCTACGAGCAGTACTTC.

This clonotype was seen repeatedly, ten times or more. The chain couples TRBV5-1 to TRBJ1-2; weak D call: TRBD1 (5 bases). This CDR3 has 14 residues. The V and J ends lost 0 bases and 4 bases respectively, with 10 bases between them. The germline V gene encodes CDR1 SGHRS and CDR2 YFSETQ. The CDR3 spells CASSLAGTFYGYTF. CDR3 bases: TGCGCCAGCAGCTTGGCCGGGACTTTCTATGGCTACACCTTC.

This clonotype was counted ten times or more. The V and J genes are TRBV28 and TRBJ2-7; 7 positions match TRBD2. V lost 8 bases, J lost 0 bases, and 4 bases stayed unmatched. Germline values: CDR1 MDHEN, CDR2 SYDVKM. The CDR3 is made up of 13 amino acids. CDR3 bases: TGTGCCAGCCGGGGGGACGGCTCCTACGAGCAGTACTTC. It yields the protein CASRGDGSYEQYF.

This clonotype showed up just a few times. The gene calls are TRBV7-8 and TRBJ2-7, with a weak D call TRBD1 (5 bases). V was pared by 2 bases and J by 0 bases, with 11 bases between. The CDR3 extends over 15 amino acids. Germline CDR1 SGHVS, CDR2 FQNEAQ. The CDR3 DNA is TGTGCCAGCAGCTTAACAGGATCGATCTCCTACGAGCAGTACTTC. Encoded protein: CASSLTGSISYEQYF.

This clonotype was counted many times. This chain uses TRBV11-2 with TRBJ2-5, with D maybe TRBD2 (6 bases). The V end was cut by 5 bases, the J end by 5 bases, with 12 bases between. Germline V gene lookup returns CDR1 SGHAT and CDR2 FQNNGV. The CDR3 is made up of 13 amino acids. CDR3 sequence (DNA): TGTGCCAGCAGCCGGCCGGGGGAGGAGACCCAGTACTTC. Its translation: CASSRPGEETQYF.

This clonotype appeared many times. The chain is built from TRBV29-1 and TRBJ2-6; 12 bases line up with TRBD1. V was clipped by 3 bases and J by 4 bases; unmatched bases: 13. Germline assignment: CDR1 SQVTM and CDR2 ANQGSEA. The CDR3 is 19 residues long. CDR3 region: CSVEVGQGARSSGANVLTF. CDR3 DNA sequence: TGCAGCGTTGAGGTGGGACAGGGGGCAAGGAGTTCGGGGGCCAACGTCCTGACTTTC.

This clonotype turned up a few times. This rearrangement joins TRBV20-1 to TRBJ2-5; perhaps TRBD2 as D (5 bases). Trimming removed 3 bases at V and 5 bases at J, with 19 bases between. The CDR3 extends over 15 amino acids. Germline V gene lookup returns CDR1 DFQATT and CDR2 SNEGSKA (reference sequence). Here the CDR3 reads CSARAELVGWETQYF. Written as DNA, the CDR3 is TGCAGTGCTAGGGCTGAACTAGTAGGTTGGGAGACCCAGTACTTC.

The chain carries TRBV20-1 and TRBJ2-5; tentatively, D is TRBD1 or TRBD2 (5 bases each). With 3 bases removed from V and 2 bases from J, the gap between germline ends came to 10 bases. CDR3 length equals 13 residues. Germline loops: CDR1 DFQATT, CDR2 SNEGSKA (reference sequence). The CDR3 sequence is CSARRGVQETQYF. As DNA, the CDR3 is TGCAGTGCTAGGAGAGGGGTTCAAGAGACCCAGTACTTC.

This clonotype was seen more than once but under ten times. The chain carries TRBV11-1 and TRBJ2-2, with TRBD1 as a possible D gene (6 bases). V lost 2 bases and J lost 4, with 11 bases in between. This CDR3 has 15 amino acids. Germline V CDR1 and CDR2: SGHAT, FQDESV (reference sequence). CDR3 bases: TGTGCCAGCAGCTTATATTCAGGGGCCACCGGGGAGCTGTTTTTT. This encodes CASSLYSGATGELFF.

In this sample, this clonotype turned up many times. The chain links TRBV18 to TRBJ1-1; D gene uncertain. The V and J ends lost 3 bases and 5 bases respectively, with 16 bases between them. Germline V gene data show CDR1 as KGHSH and CDR2 as LQKENI. CDR3 length: 15 amino acids. In nucleotides, the CDR3 is TGTGCCAGCTCACCCCAACCGGCCGGAGGGACTGAAGCTTTCTTT. Its protein is CASSPQPAGGTEAFF.

CDR3 amino acids: CSARAFTGVETGELFF. CDR3 bases: TGCAGTGCTCGAGCCTTTACAGGGGTGGAGACCGGGGAGCTGTTTTTT. This chain links TRBV20-1 with TRBJ2-2, with 7 nucleotides matching TRBD1. The CDR3 totals 16 residues. V trimming: 5 bases; J trimming: 5 bases; junction bases outside the gene matches: 14. Germline V gives CDR1 DFQATT, CDR2 SNEGSKA (reference sequence).

The V and J genes are TRBV5-6 and TRBJ1-6; no firm D call. CDR1 is SGHDT, CDR2 YYEEEE, per germline. Deletions cut 0 bases from V and 7 bases from J, with 11 bases between. The CDR3 is 15 amino acids. As DNA, the CDR3 is TGTGCCAGCAGCTTGGGCAGGTGGGCAAATTCACCCCTCCACTTT. It yields the protein CASSLGRWANSPLHF.

This clonotype was counted ten times or more. V gene TRBV10-3 combines with J gene TRBJ1-1, with TRBD1 matching 8 bases. Germline CDR1 ENHRY, CDR2 SYGVKD. The CDR3 loop spans 12 amino acids. The V segment lost 9 bases and the J segment 4 bases; nucleotides outside the gene matches: 4. CDR3 sequence: CAMQGATTEAFF. DNA for the CDR3: TGTGCCATGCAGGGGGCCACCACTGAAGCTTTCTTT.

The rearrangement joins TRBV5-1 to TRBJ2-5; 7 bases are a match to TRBD2. Germline assignment: CDR1 SGHRS and CDR2 YFSETQ. Losses at the gene ends were 0 bases for V and 2 bases for J; bases not matched to a gene: 7. The CDR3 has 16 residues. CDR3 bases: TGCGCCAGCAGCTTGGCAGAGCGGGGCTATCAAGAGACCCAGTACTTC. Translated: CASSLAERGYQETQYF. The full variable domain, completed using reference TRBV5-1 and TRBJ2-5, is KAGVTQTPRYLIKTRGQQVTLSCSPISGHRSVSWYQQTPGQGLQFLFEYFSETQRNKGNFPGRFSGRQFSNSRSEMNVSTLELGDSALYLCASSLAERGYQETQYFGPGTRLLVL.

This clonotype was seen only once. This chain links TRBV29-1 with TRBJ2-1; D possibly corresponds to TRBD2 (6 bases). The CDR3 spans 15 residues. Germline CDR1 and CDR2: SQVTM and ANQGSEA. Trimming shortened V by 0 bases and J by 5 bases, and 14 bases separated the two germline ends. CDR3 residues: CSVEDLGGSDNEQFF. The CDR3 nucleotides are TGCAGCGTTGAAGATCTTGGAGGGTCGGACAATGAGCAGTTCTTC.

This clonotype was detected ten times or more. The chain couples TRBV7-2 to TRBJ2-7, with TRBD1 matching 9 bases. The CDR3 runs 13 residues. J was trimmed by 7 bases and V by 3 bases; bases with no gene match: 4. From germline, CDR1 is SGHTA and CDR2 FQGNSA. The CDR3 DNA reads TGTGCCAGCAGCTTCGGGACAGGGAGGGAGCAGTACTTC. It codes for CASSFGTGREQYF.

This clonotype was seen repeatedly, ten times or more. The J gene is TRBJ2-3, the V gene TRBV2, with a possible D match to TRBD2 (6 bases). Germline-derived CDR1 and CDR2 are SNHLY and FYNNEI. The V and J ends lost 6 bases and 4 bases respectively, with 14 bases between them. This CDR3 is 14 amino acids long. In DNA, the CDR3 is TGTGCCAGCAGCGCCAGACTAGTGGCAGATACGCAGTATTTT. It codes for CASSARLVADTQYF.

This clonotype was counted ten times or more. V gene TRBV5-8 combines with J gene TRBJ1-3; D is possibly TRBD1 (5 bases). This CDR3 spans 16 amino acids. In germline, CDR1 is SGHTS, CDR2 YDEGEE. V was pared by 0 bases and J by 3 bases, with 13 bases between. This CDR3 reads CASSLEPGRGGNTIYF. The CDR3, as DNA: TGTGCCAGCAGCTTGGAGCCAGGGCGAGGTGGAAACACCATATATTTT. Full variable domain (outside the CDR3, taken from reference TRBV5-8 and TRBJ1-3): EAGVTQSPTHLIKTRGQQATLRCSPISGHTSVYWYQQALGLGLQFLLWYDEGEERNRGNFPPRFSGRQFPNYSSELNVNALELEDSALYLCASSLEPGRGGNTIYFGEGSWLTVV.